This T cell receptor (beta chain) stems from a study of blood T cell repertoires in COVID-19. Trimming left V 1 base short and J 9 bases short, with 13 bases between. The CDR3 is made up of 14 amino acids. CDR1 LGHNA and CDR2 YNFKEQ come from the germline V gene. The method was immunoSEQ multiplex PCR; TCRdb's version includes in-frame clones alone and lacks a portion of them. The table records 100,000 to 150,000 clones, 80% to 90% of them present only once. The source material was peripheral blood. The chain carries TRBV4-2 and TRBJ2-1, with D unresolved. This receptor was taken from a human donor in a cohort sampled during active COVID-19. The CDR3 region is CASSQGQVSSEQFF. CDR3 in DNA: TGTGCCAGCAGCCAAGGCCAGGTATCCAGTGAGCAGTTCTTC.